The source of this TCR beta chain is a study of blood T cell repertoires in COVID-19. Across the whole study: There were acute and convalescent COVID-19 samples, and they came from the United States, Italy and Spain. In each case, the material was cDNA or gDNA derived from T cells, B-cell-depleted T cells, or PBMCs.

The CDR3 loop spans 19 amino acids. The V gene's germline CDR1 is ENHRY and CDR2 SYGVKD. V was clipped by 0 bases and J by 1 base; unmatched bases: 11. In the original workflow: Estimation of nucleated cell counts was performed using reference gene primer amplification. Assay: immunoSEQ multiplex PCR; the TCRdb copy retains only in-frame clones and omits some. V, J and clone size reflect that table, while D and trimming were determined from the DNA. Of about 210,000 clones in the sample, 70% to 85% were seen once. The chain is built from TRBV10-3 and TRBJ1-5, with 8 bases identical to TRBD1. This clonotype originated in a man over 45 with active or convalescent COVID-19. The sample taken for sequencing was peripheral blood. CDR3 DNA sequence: TGTGCCATCAGTGAGTCGAGGGTGGCAGGGGGCGTCAGCAATCAGCCCCAGCATTTT. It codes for CAISESRVAGGVSNQPQHF.